This T cell receptor (beta chain) was captured in a study of post-analysis software for immune sequencing data. Whole-study findings and limits: Higher frequency in patients than in controls was seen for about 5 TRBV segments, with TRBV5-6, TRBV5-1 and TRBV20-1 among them.

Unique molecular identifiers had been added to the TCR beta cDNA libraries. TCRdb reprocessed the PCR reads via MiXCR and lists one record per CDR3 protein. Of hundreds of thousands of distinct CDR3 sequences listed, about 32% are singletons. CDR3 size: 17 residues. CDR1 is PRHDT and CDR2 is FYEKMQ in the germline V gene (reference sequence). With regard to this clonotype: Antigen unknown. Sequence at one end of the junction differs from germline and may be a read error.

The chain joins TRBV13 to TRBJ2-6; TRBD1 is a possible D gene (6 bases). The sample comprised blood. This clonotype originated in a girl aged 5 to 17 with multiple sclerosis. The CDR3 here is CASSLSTGPTGASVLTF. The DNA of the CDR3 is TGTGCCAGCAGCCTAAGCACAGGGCCCACTGGGGCCAGCGTCCTGACTTTC.